The source of this TCR beta chain is a study of blood T cells in healthy people across ages (dated by TCRdb to about 2015). About the full investigation: Template switching captured roughly one uniquely barcoded TCR beta cDNA molecule per two T cells in model experiments. For two donors (one aged 18 to 29 and one aged 80 or older), the study analyzed two additional independent replicas of 1 million unique cDNA reads from the same blood draw. Age-related changes in TCR beta repertoire diversity were measured in the study by deep sequencing normalized with unique cDNA molecular identifiers. The donors were split into four age groups: young (average about 15 years), middle-aged (about 40), aged (more than 60) and long-lived (under 90). To avoid experimental bias, donors of different ages were randomly spread across the sequencing lanes. General findings and caveats noted by the study authors: Compared with the aged group, more naive CD4+ T cells, fewer expanded clones and increased TCR diversity were shown by the long-lived group, suggesting age selection. Conclusive comparison of naive and antigen-experienced compartments was prevented by the profiling of bulk unsorted PBMCs. Observed TCR beta diversity per million T cells fell roughly linearly with age, and a significant reduction was already apparent by age roughly 40. A strong correlation was found between observed TCR beta diversity and the percentage of naive T cells measured by flow cytometry. Total diversity estimates from one million sequenced T cells were considered lower bounds and underestimates. Because donor CMV infection status was unknown, age-related changes in expanded clonotypes were potentially confounded.

The approximately 41 donors, aged roughly 6 to 100 years, were systemically healthy Caucasian individuals from Russia. Around 9.7 milliliters of peripheral blood were collected from each donor into EDTA-treated Vacutainer tubes. PBMCs were isolated by Ficoll-Paque density-gradient centrifugation, with at least 7 million obtained per sample. Total RNA was extracted from PBMCs with Trizol reagent, with at least 6 micrograms obtained per sample. For every donor, an aliquot of PBMCs went through flow cytometry to measure the percentages of naive CD45RAhigh/CD27high T cells. Remarks on this clonotype: Its antigen is still unknown. The record has no base qualities; no much larger clone is one base away.

Between the V and J ends, shortened by 2 bases and 4 bases respectively, the junction contains 8 bases. The CDR3 contains 13 residues, cysteine and phenylalanine counted. The only DNA kept is the CDR3, 39 bases in frame from the first base. According to the germline V gene, CDR1 reads SGHRS and CDR2 reads YFSETQ. The library was obtained by 5' RACE. The sequencer was an Illumina HiSeq 2500. The second PCR ran for about 6 to 12 cycles and used a J-beta primer mix along with a sample-barcoded 5' primer. A template-switch 5' adaptor carrying 12 random nucleotides introduced a unique molecular identifier onto each TCR beta cDNA molecule. Each sample yielded at least 3 million CDR3-containing paired-end reads. The Mint cDNA synthesis kit, primed by a TRBC-specific oligonucleotide, was used to synthesize first-strand cDNA from all RNA. Following uracil-DNA glycosylase treatment, all cDNA underwent a first 18-cycle PCR with the universal primers M1SS and BC2_uni_R. Per the authors' processing: For normalization, 1 million high-quality reads, each with a distinct molecular identifier, were randomly selected from each sample. Instead of being binned into consensus sequences, reads that shared molecular identifiers were thrown out. CDR3 identification, clonotype clustering and error correction used MiTCR with a Q25 quality threshold and the strictest error-elimination algorithm. A nonparametric unseen species model with Euler transformation was used to estimate lower-bound total TCR beta diversity. Starting from the raw public reads, TCRdb applied fastp trimming at Q25, assembled clones with MiXCR and retained in-frame beta chains. Each CDR3 protein gets just one entry, which takes the most common genes and DNA from the rows behind it. The authors' filters were not applied to this entry. The sample has over 950,000 distinct CDR3 sequences on record, roughly 51% of them singletons. The top ten clonotypes cover about a fifth of the sample.

The sample comprised blood. The clonotype was recovered from a woman in her sixties or seventies in good health. The sequence links TRBV5-1 to TRBJ2-3; confidence is insufficient to name the D gene. The CDR3 amino acid sequence is: CASSLQPADTQYF. The bases are TGCGCCAGCAGCTTACAACCCGCAGATACGCAGTATTTT.